These T cell receptor beta chains were read from a single sample in a study of T cells in Graves' hyperthyroidism and ophthalmopathy. Using its own MiXCR run on the multiplex PCR reads, TCRdb lists one record per CDR3 protein. Of approximately 560,000 distinct CDR3 sequences detected, around 46% appear once; the ten largest clones hold roughly 8.2%. Material for sequencing was peripheral blood or thyroid tissue (not recorded which). Every receptor here comes from a woman in her late teens or twenties with Graves' hyperthyroidism. Each CDR3 is given with its conserved first and last residue. A D gene is named only where the DNA matches it firmly. Rows give clone size only sometimes, using once, few, many, or a class for an expanded clone.

v_gene	abundance	j_gene	d_gene	CDR3aa	CDR3nt
TRBV29-1	NA	TRBJ1-3	NA	CSVPGDGTQPIYF	TGCAGCGTACCAGGGGACGGCACCCAACCCATATATTTT
TRBV5-1	few	TRBJ1-2	NA	CASSSNRARGYTF	TGCGCCAGCAGCTCGAACAGGGCGCGGGGCTACACCTTC
TRBV29-1	NA	TRBJ1-2	TRBD1	CSVGQGGDYGYTF	TGCAGCGTGGGACAGGGTGGGGACTATGGCTACACCTTC
TRBV7-9	once	TRBJ2-5	TRBD2	CASSPPWGGETQYF	TGTGCCAGCAGTCCTCCTTGGGGGGGGGAGACCCAGTACTTC
TRBV29-1	NA	TRBJ1-2	NA	CSRDGSDYGYTF	TGCAGTCGTGACGGGTCTGACTATGGCTACACCTTC
TRBV11-3	many	TRBJ2-5	TRBD1	CASGQRTGKTETQYF	TGTGCCAGCGGCCAGAGGACAGGCAAGACGGAGACCCAGTACTTC
TRBV7-9	few	TRBJ2-7	TRBD2	CASRKETAGVTYEQYF	TGTGCCAGCAGAAAAGAAACAGCGGGAGTTACCTACGAGCAGTACTTC
TRBV7-2	NA	TRBJ2-5	TRBD1	CASSQRGTGGETQYF	TGTGCCAGCAGCCAACGTGGGACAGGGGGGGAGACCCAGTACTTC
TRBV29-1	many	TRBJ1-1	NA	CSVELMEAFF	TGCAGCGTTGAGCTGATGGAAGCTTTCTTT
TRBV5-4	NA	TRBJ1-3	NA	CASSLLPRDIYSGNTIYF	TGTGCCAGCAGCCTTCTCCCCCGGGACATCTACTCTGGAAACACCATATATTTT
TRBV2	NA	TRBJ1-3	NA	CASSDGFRNTIYF	TGTGCCAGTTCAGACGGGTTCCGAAACACCATATATTTT
TRBV7-8	NA	TRBJ1-6	NA	CASSLTGKDSPLHF	TGTGCCAGCAGCTTAACAGGGAAAGATTCACCCCTCCACTTT
TRBV29-1	NA	TRBJ1-5	NA	CSVENHPGQPQHF	TGCAGCGTTGAAAACCACCCCGGCCAGCCCCAGCATTTT
TRBV7-2	few	TRBJ2-7	NA	CASSPVGGLTYEQYF	TGTGCCAGCAGCCCCGTGGGCGGATTGACCTACGAGCAGTACTTC
TRBV19	many	TRBJ1-1	NA	CASRPGDTEAFF	TGTGCCAGTAGGCCAGGGGACACTGAAGCTTTCTTT
TRBV5-4	NA	TRBJ1-3	NA	CASSLDGGSRSGNTIYF	TGTGCCAGCAGCTTGGATGGGGGCTCCCGCTCTGGAAACACCATATATTTT
TRBV5-1	NA	TRBJ2-6	NA	CASSLELGSSGANVLTF	TGCGCCAGCAGCTTGGAACTGGGAAGCTCTGGGGCCAACGTCCTGACTTTC
TRBV24-1	NA	TRBJ2-5	NA	CATSDSTGTEMGETQYF	TGTGCCACCAGTGACTCTACCGGGACGGAAATGGGGGAGACCCAGTACTTC
TRBV2	NA	TRBJ1-6	NA	CASKDGGTPLHF	TGTGCCAGCAAGGACGGGGGTACACCCCTCCACTTT
TRBV19	many	TRBJ1-5	NA	CASTRDGSANQPQHF	TGTGCCAGCACCCGGGACGGGTCCGCGAATCAGCCCCAGCATTTT
TRBV7-9	few	TRBJ1-2	NA	CASSQLPGRRANYGYTF	TGTGCCAGCAGCCAACTCCCGGGACGGAGAGCTAACTATGGCTACACCTTC
TRBV29-1	many	TRBJ1-2	TRBD1	CSDRDRANGYTF	TGCAGCGATCGGGACAGGGCAAATGGCTACACCTTC
TRBV25-1	NA	TRBJ2-7	NA	CASSVVGTGTETYEQYF	TGTGCCAGCAGCGTCGTGGGGACCGGGACGGAAACCTACGAGCAGTACTTC
TRBV7-3	NA	TRBJ2-7	NA	CASSLGGSLHEQYF	TGTGCCAGCAGCTTGGGAGGCAGCCTCCACGAGCAGTACTTC
TRBV6-1	NA	TRBJ2-7	TRBD2	CASSLAQAGSEQYF	TGTGCCAGCAGTTTAGCGCAAGCGGGGTCCGAGCAGTACTTC
TRBV7-4	NA	TRBJ1-1	TRBD1	CASSLGGQSEAFF	TGTGCCAGCAGTTTAGGGGGACAGTCCGAAGCTTTCTTT
TRBV29-1	NA	TRBJ1-2	NA	CSVGGGFEVYGYTF	TGCAGCGTGGGGGGAGGATTTGAGGTCTATGGCTACACCTTC
TRBV15	NA	TRBJ1-6	TRBD1	CATSTRQGFYSPLHF	TGTGCCACCAGCACTCGACAGGGGTTCTACTCACCCCTCCACTTT
TRBV15	NA	TRBJ1-2	NA	CATSREAGAGGYTF	TGTGCCACCAGCAGAGAAGCAGGGGCGGGCGGCTACACCTTC
TRBV2	NA	TRBJ1-5	NA	CASSAGVQSNQPQHF	TGTGCCAGCAGTGCTGGAGTACAGAGCAATCAGCCCCAGCATTTT
TRBV20-1	NA	TRBJ1-1	TRBD1	CSAREVDRAGTEAFF	TGCAGTGCTAGAGAAGTCGACAGGGCCGGCACTGAAGCTTTCTTT
TRBV10-2	many	TRBJ2-7	TRBD1	CASRAGTGLDEQYF	TGCGCCAGCAGAGCCGGGACAGGGCTCGACGAGCAGTACTTC
TRBV10-3	few	TRBJ1-1	NA	CASIMTVNTEAFF	TGTGCCAGCATAATGACAGTGAACACTGAAGCTTTTTTT
TRBV9	many	TRBJ2-7	TRBD2	CASSAGLADYEQYF	TGTGCCAGCAGCGCGGGACTAGCGGACTACGAGCAGTACTTC
TRBV2	few	TRBJ1-1	NA	CASTTGQFTEAFF	TGTGCCAGCACCACCGGGCAGTTCACTGAAGCTTTCTTT
TRBV29-1	few	TRBJ2-7	TRBD2	CSVRRGNRGSRTYEQYF	TGCAGCGTACGGCGGGGGAATCGCGGGAGTCGTACCTACGAGCAGTACTTC
TRBV7-3	few	TRBJ2-7	TRBD2	CASTPGTRNYEQYF	TGTGCCAGCACCCCCGGGACTAGGAACTACGAGCAGTACTTC
TRBV15	few	TRBJ2-6	NA	CATSSLIWGANVLTF	TGTGCCACCAGCAGTCTGATTTGGGGGGCCAACGTCCTGACTTTC
TRBV7-8	NA	TRBJ2-7	TRBD1	CASSRRGTGRGEQYF	TGTGCCAGCAGCCGTCGGGGGACAGGGAGGGGCGAGCAGTACTTC
TRBV20-1	few	TRBJ1-1	NA	CSARVGGGNTEAFF	TGCAGTGCTAGAGTTGGAGGGGGAAACACTGAAGCTTTCTTT
TRBV7-9	NA	TRBJ1-1	NA	CASSLTYGTSAFF	TGTGCCAGCAGCTTAACCTACGGGACGTCAGCTTTCTTT
TRBV2	once	TRBJ1-2	TRBD1	CARAGTATFYGYTF	TGTGCCAGGGCCGGGACAGCTACCTTCTATGGCTACACCTTC